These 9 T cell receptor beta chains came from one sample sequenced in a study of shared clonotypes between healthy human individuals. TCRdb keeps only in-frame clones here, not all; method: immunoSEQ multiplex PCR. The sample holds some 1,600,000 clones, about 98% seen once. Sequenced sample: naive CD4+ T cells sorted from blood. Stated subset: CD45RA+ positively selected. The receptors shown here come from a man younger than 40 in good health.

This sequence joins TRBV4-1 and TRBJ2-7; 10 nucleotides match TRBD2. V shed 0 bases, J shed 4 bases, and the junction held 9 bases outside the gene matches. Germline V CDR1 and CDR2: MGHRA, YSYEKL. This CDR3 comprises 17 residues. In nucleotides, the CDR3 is TGCGCCAGCAGCCAAGATCCACCTAGCGGGAGTTGGTACGAGCAGTACTTC. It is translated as CASSQDPPSGSWYEQYF.

DNA for the CDR3: TGTGCCAGCAGCCAAAGGAGTCTAGCGGGAGTTGAGACCCAGTACTTC. Amino acid sequence: CASSQRSLAGVETQYF. The chain couples TRBV14 to TRBJ2-5; 10 bases match TRBD2. Looked up from germline, CDR1 is SGHDN and CDR2 is FVKESK. With 2 bases clipped from V and 5 bases from J, the junction kept 8 bases outside the gene matches. CDR3 length: 16 residues.

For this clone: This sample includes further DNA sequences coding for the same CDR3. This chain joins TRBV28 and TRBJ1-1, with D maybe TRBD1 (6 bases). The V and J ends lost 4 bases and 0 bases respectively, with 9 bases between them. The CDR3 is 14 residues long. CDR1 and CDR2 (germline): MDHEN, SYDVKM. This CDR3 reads CASSSTGLNTEAFF. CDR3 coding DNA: TGTGCCAGCAGTTCGACAGGACTGAACACTGAAGCTTTCTTT.

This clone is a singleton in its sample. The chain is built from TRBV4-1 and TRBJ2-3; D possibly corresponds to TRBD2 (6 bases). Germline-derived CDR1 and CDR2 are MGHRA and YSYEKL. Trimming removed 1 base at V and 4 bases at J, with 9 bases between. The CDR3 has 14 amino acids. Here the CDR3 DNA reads TGCGCCAGCAGCCAAGCGGGAGAGGCAGATACGCAGTATTTT. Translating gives CASSQAGEADTQYF.

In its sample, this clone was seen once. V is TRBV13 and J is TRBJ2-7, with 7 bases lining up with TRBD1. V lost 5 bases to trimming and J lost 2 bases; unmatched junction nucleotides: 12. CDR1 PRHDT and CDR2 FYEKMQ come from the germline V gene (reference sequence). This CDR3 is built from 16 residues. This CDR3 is CASSTRQGRAPYEQYF. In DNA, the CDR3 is TGTGCCAGCAGCACCCGACAGGGAAGAGCCCCCTACGAGCAGTACTTC.

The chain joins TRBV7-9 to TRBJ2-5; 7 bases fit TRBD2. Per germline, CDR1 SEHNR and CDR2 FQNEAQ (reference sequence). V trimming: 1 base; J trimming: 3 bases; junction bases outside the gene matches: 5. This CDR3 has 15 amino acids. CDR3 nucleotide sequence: TGTGCCAGCAGCTTAGAGTCTAGCGGAAAAGAGACCCAGTACTTC. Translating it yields CASSLESSGKETQYF.

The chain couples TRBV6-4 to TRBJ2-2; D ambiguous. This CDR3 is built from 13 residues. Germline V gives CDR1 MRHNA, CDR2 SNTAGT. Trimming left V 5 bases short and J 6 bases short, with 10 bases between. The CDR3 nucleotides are TGTGCCAGCAGTAGGCAGCCGGCCGGGGAGCTGTTTTTT. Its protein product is CASSRQPAGELFF.

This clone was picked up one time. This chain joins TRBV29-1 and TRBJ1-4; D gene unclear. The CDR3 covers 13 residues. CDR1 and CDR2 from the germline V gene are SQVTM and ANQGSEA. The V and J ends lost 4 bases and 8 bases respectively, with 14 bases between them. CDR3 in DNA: TGCAGCGTTGGCGACCGCTTAGGGGAAAAACTGTTTTTT. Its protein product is CSVGDRLGEKLFF. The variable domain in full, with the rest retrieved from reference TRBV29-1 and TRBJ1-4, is SAVISQKPSRDICQRGTSLTIQCQVDSQVTMMFWYRQQPGQSLTLIATANQGSEATYESGFVIDKFPISRPNLTFSTLTVSNMSPEDSSIYLCSVGDRLGEKLFFGSGTQLSVL.

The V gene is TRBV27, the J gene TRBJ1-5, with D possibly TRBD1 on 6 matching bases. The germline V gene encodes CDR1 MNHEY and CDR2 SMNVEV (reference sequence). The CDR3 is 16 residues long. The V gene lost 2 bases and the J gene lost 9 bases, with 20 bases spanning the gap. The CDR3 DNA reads TGTGCCAGCAGTTTAAATTTGGTGGGGGGGCGCACGCCCCAGCATTTT. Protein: CASSLNLVGGRTPQHF.